The count of the clone carrying this TCR beta chain is one. The record originates from a study of shared clonotypes between healthy human individuals. An even split of each subset's genomic DNA across several immunoSEQ plates was performed. Measured with immunoSEQ multiplex PCR; TCRdb has only the in-frame clones, and not every one. The table records about 100,000 clones, roughly 45% of them present only once. The CDR3 totals 13 residues. CDR1 is SNHLY, CDR2 FYNNEI, per germline. Between the trimmed V and J ends, which lost 6 bases and 9 bases, there was a span of 18 bases. Sample: PBMCs. The receptor was isolated from a woman between 40 and 50 years old in good health. Some clones in this sample may be carry-over from other donors' samples. The chain links TRBV2 to TRBJ2-7; possibly TRBD1 for D (6 bases). The CDR3 loop is CASSRDTTTVQYF. Written as DNA, the CDR3 is TGTGCCAGCAGCCGGGACACTACTACGGTGCAGTACTTC.